This TCR beta chain was sequenced in a study of post-analysis software for immune sequencing data. General study results and limits: Elevated frequency relative to controls characterized roughly 5 TRBV segments in patients, TRBV5-6, TRBV5-1 and TRBV20-1 among them.

For this clonotype: Its specificity is unknown.

Built from TCR beta cDNA, the libraries had unique molecular identifiers in them. TCRdb itself ran the PCR reads through MiXCR, one entry per CDR3 protein. The data hold almost 700,000 distinct CDR3 sequences, with 55% to 70% observed a single time. Germline values: CDR1 KGHSH, CDR2 LQKENI. This CDR3 comprises 15 residues. V shed 3 bases and J shed 4 bases, with 14 bases lying between them. This sequence was found in a girl between 2 and 10 years old with multiple sclerosis. The chain links TRBV18 to TRBJ2-3; a possible D gene is TRBD2 (5 bases). Sample: blood. This CDR3 is CASSPGRSGADTQYF. In DNA form, the CDR3 reads TGTGCCAGCTCACCCGGACGGTCCGGGGCAGATACGCAGTATTTT. The full variable domain, its missing parts supplied by reference TRBV18 and TRBJ2-3, is NAGVMQNPRHLVRRRGQEARLRCSPMKGHSHVYWYRQLPEEGLKFMVYLQKENIIDESGMPKERFSAEFPKEGPSILRIQQVVRGDSAAYFCASSPGRSGADTQYFGPGTRLTVL.